These 5 T cell receptor beta chains were sequenced from one sample in a study of blood T cell repertoires in COVID-19. Sequencing used immunoSEQ multiplex PCR; TCRdb keeps in-frame clones, though not all of them. The sample carries roughly 300,000 clones, 70% to 90% recorded once. The sequenced sample was peripheral blood. The receptors stem from a woman between 45 and 60 years old who had recovered from COVID-19.

This sequence joins TRBV28 and TRBJ2-7; 9 bases are shared with TRBD1. The junction had 9 bases not matched to a gene; V was cut back by 7 bases and J by 2 bases. The germline gives CDR1 MDHEN, CDR2 SYDVKM. This CDR3 comprises 15 residues. The CDR3 coding sequence is TGTGCCAGCACCCAGGGGGACAGGGCTCCCTACGAGCAGTACTTC. Translated, it gives CASTQGDRAPYEQYF.

There are a few counts of this clone. This rearrangement joins TRBV6-6 to TRBJ1-5; 9 bases fit TRBD1. Germline V gives CDR1 MNHNY, CDR2 SVGAGI (reference sequence). CDR3 size: 16 residues. J gave up 0 bases and V 2 bases, and 2 bases lay outside the gene matches. In DNA, the CDR3 is TGTGCCAGCAGTTACCTGGACAGGGGTAGCAATCAGCCCCAGCATTTT. It is translated as CASSYLDRGSNQPQHF.

The chain links TRBV23-1 to TRBJ2-7; the D gene is possibly TRBD1 (6 bases). TRBV23-1 is recorded as an ORF, its role being uncertain. The CDR3 has 20 amino acids. Trimming stripped 2 bases from V and 7 bases from J, with 33 bases between. In DNA, the CDR3 is TGCGCCAGCAGTCAAACCGCAGATCCCTCCGGGACACGAGTTTTAGGGGAGCAGTACTTC. Protein sequence: CASSQTADPSGTRVLGEQYF.

The J gene is TRBJ1-5, the V gene TRBV5-4; 10 bases line up with TRBD1. CDR1 and CDR2 from the germline V gene are SGHNT and YYREEE (reference sequence). The V segment lost 5 bases and the J segment 4 bases; nucleotides outside the gene matches: 6. This CDR3 spans 15 amino acids. The CDR3 DNA is TGTGCCAGCAGTAAAGGGACAGGGGAAAATCAGCCCCAGCATTTT. Protein: CASSKGTGENQPQHF.

The genes are TRBV29-1 and TRBJ1-1, with D uncertain. Germline lookup yields CDR1 SQVTM and CDR2 ANQGSEA. Trimming stripped 1 base from V and 6 bases from J, with 18 bases between. This CDR3 comprises 15 residues. The CDR3 spells CSVEGRRMSGAEAFF. CDR3 DNA sequence: TGCAGCGTTGAAGGCAGGAGGATGAGTGGGGCTGAAGCTTTCTTT. Filled out from reference TRBV29-1 and TRBJ1-1, the complete variable domain reads SAVISQKPSRDICQRGTSLTIQCQVDSQVTMMFWYRQQPGQSLTLIATANQGSEATYESGFVIDKFPISRPNLTFSTLTVSNMSPEDSSIYLCSVEGRRMSGAEAFFGQGTRLTVV.